The 3 T cell receptor beta chains presented below share a single source sample, sequenced in a study of graft-versus-host responses after intestinal transplantation. Their antigen targets remain unknown. The table came from immunoSEQ multiplex PCR; TCRdb's copy has only in-frame clones and leaves some out. The sample lists around 78,000 clones; 80% to 90% were seen once. The sample was unstimulated CD8+ T cells sorted from spleen or lymph node cells, taken before transplant. These receptors all stem from a human donor who was the organ donor for an intestinal transplant.

V is TRBV5-6 and J is TRBJ1-1, with 9 bases aligning to TRBD1. Germline V gene lookup returns CDR1 SGHDT and CDR2 YYEEEE. Losses at the gene ends were 4 bases for V and 11 bases for J; bases not matched to a gene: 9. The CDR3 totals 13 residues. The chain's CDR3 is CASSAGTGLGAFF. CDR3 DNA sequence: TGTGCCAGCAGCGCCGGGACAGGGCTCGGGGCTTTCTTT.

The chain employs TRBV27 and TRBJ1-6; D is unclear. The CDR3 extends over 12 amino acids. Trimming removed 3 bases at V and 7 bases at J, with 4 bases between. Germline V gene data show CDR1 as MNHEY and CDR2 as SMNVEV (reference sequence). CDR3 nucleotides: TGTGCCAGCAGTTTTCTAAATTCACCCCTCCACTTT. This sequence encodes CASSFLNSPLHF.

V usage is TRBV30 and J usage is TRBJ2-1; D tentatively fits TRBD1 or TRBD2 (5 bases each). Germline lookup yields CDR1 GTSNPN and CDR2 SVGIG (reference sequence). The V gene lost 0 bases and the J gene lost 5 bases, with 11 bases spanning the gap. This CDR3 contains 14 residues. The CDR3 DNA is TGTGCCTGGAGTGTCCTCCGGGGCAACAATGAGCAGTTCTTC. Amino acids: CAWSVLRGNNEQFF.